This is a list of T cell receptor beta chains from one sample in a study of shared clonotypes between healthy human individuals. Measured with immunoSEQ multiplex PCR; TCRdb has only the in-frame clones, and not every one. The table lists under 850,000 clones, just under 75% of them singletons. Sequenced material: memory CD4+ T cells sorted from blood. These receptors all come from a young woman in good health. The CDR3 runs from the conserved cysteine through the conserved F or W. The size of a clone is reported for some rows only, either as once, few or many, or as a class for expanded clones.

TRBV29-1	few	TRBJ2-2	CSVSGTSGSGTGELFF
TRBV11-2	.	TRBJ2-1	CASSALISGANNEQFF
TRBV4-1	.	TRBJ2-2	CASSQRTKNTGELFF
TRBV19	few	TRBJ2-4	CASSGQGANIQYF
TRBV5-1	.	TRBJ2-3	CASSLATSETTDTQYF
TRBV4-1	.	TRBJ1-3	CASSQSAENGAGNTIYF
TRBV6-1	.	TRBJ2-7	CASSEVLGSYEQYF
TRBV27	many	TRBJ1-1	CASSLRGAGSEAFF
TRBV27	.	TRBJ2-1	CASSLFRASNNEQFF
TRBV9	.	TRBJ1-5	CASSVGTGGEQPQHF
TRBV28	once	TRBJ1-2	CASSLHRTGGVGYTF
TRBV7-2	.	TRBJ1-5	CASSPRDRNQPQHF
TRBV2	.	TRBJ2-7	CASSERRGEQYF
TRBV7-8	.	TRBJ1-2	CASSPTPHRVYGYTF
TRBV6-5	.	TRBJ2-7	CATTSRDSSYEQYF
TRBV19	.	TRBJ1-5	CASSPTRGSQHF
TRBV6-5	.	TRBJ1-2	CASSYSSGAGGYTF
TRBV6-1	.	TRBJ2-1	CASSGTGQGQNEQFF
TRBV5-1	.	TRBJ2-5	CASRQGAGSDSETQYF
TRBV7-3	.	TRBJ2-1	CASSLRQHNEQFF
TRBV6-1	few	TRBJ2-3	CASRIQGTDTQYF
TRBV4-1	.	TRBJ2-1	CASSQAPGGTSGYNEQFF
TRBV5-4	.	TRBJ2-3	CASSFGTSGLITDTQYF
TRBV2	few	TRBJ1-2	CASSELPNYGYTF
TRBV19	.	TRBJ1-5	CASSPLPGGEPQHF
TRBV7-9	few	TRBJ2-3	CASSFGQGNTDTQYF
TRBV7-2	.	TRBJ2-1	CASSRSGNEQFF
TRBV18	.	TRBJ2-7	CASLAGTGNEQYF
TRBV28	.	TRBJ1-2	CASSTPGGERVGYTF
TRBV5-1	.	TRBJ2-3	CASSGQGKTDTQYF
TRBV5-4	.	TRBJ1-3	CASSFTGAVSGNTIYF
TRBV11-2	.	TRBJ2-3	CASSPSEVYTQYF
TRBV28	.	TRBJ1-2	CASSPELGGNYGYTF
TRBV7-2	few	TRBJ2-6	CASSLAPGVSANVLTF
TRBV19	.	TRBJ1-2	CASSFGTTGYTF
TRBV28	.	TRBJ1-5	CASSLGQGTEPQHF
TRBV29-1	once	TRBJ2-5	CSVDQGVETQYF
TRBV19	.	TRBJ2-3	CASSSPGGRGDTQYF
TRBV2	.	TRBJ2-1	CASSEYVTGHEQFF
TRBV10-3	.	TRBJ1-4	CAISDHGTEKLFF
TRBV5-4	few	TRBJ2-7	CASSPRTGGGYEQYF
TRBV5-4	.	TRBJ1-2	CASSDLGLDYGYTF
TRBV6-5	many	TRBJ2-7	CASSYGTPSLYEQYF
TRBV7-9	.	TRBJ2-1	CASSSLSPPRNEQFF
TRBV7-9	.	TRBJ1-2	CASSLEGGGGYTF
TRBV10-2	.	TRBJ2-7	CASSEPPGTGPSEQYF
TRBV10-3	.	TRBJ2-3	CAISPGREAGTDTQYF